Listed below are T cell receptor beta chains from one sample, sequenced in a study of blood T cell repertoires in COVID-19. Using immunoSEQ multiplex PCR, the repertoire was profiled, and TCRdb retains in-frame clones only, with some absent. This sample has about 300,000 clones; approximately 92% occur once, and the top ten carry 0.9% to 1.2%. Sequenced sample: PBMCs or T cells enriched from blood (not recorded which). These receptors all come from a woman in her thirties who had recovered from COVID-19. Each CDR3 is given with its conserved first and last residue. A D gene is named only where the DNA matches it firmly. Where a row states a size, it is once, few, many or the class of an expanded clone; other rows omit it.

v_call	clone_size	j_call	d_call	cdr3_nt	cdr3_aa
TRBV19	-	TRBJ1-3	-	TGTGCCAGTAGTGCGCGTAACTCTGGAAACACCATATATTTT	CASSARNSGNTIYF
TRBV19	-	TRBJ2-5	TRBD2	TGTGCCAGTAGTCTCGGGACTAGCGGGAAAGAGACCCAGTACTTC	CASSLGTSGKETQYF
TRBV30	-	TRBJ2-4	TRBD1	TGTGCCTGGGGACAGGGGACCCAAAACATTCAGTACTTC	CAWGQGTQNIQYF
TRBV4-3	once	TRBJ2-5	-	TGCGCCAGCAGCCAGGACCAGGGTATACAAGAGACCCAGTACTTC	CASSQDQGIQETQYF
TRBV7-2	-	TRBJ2-5	-	TGTGCCAGCAGCTTAGAGCCAAGGGGGGAGACCCAGTACTTC	CASSLEPRGETQYF
TRBV27	-	TRBJ2-1	-	TGTGCCAGCAGATGGACAGTTTACAATGAGCAGTTCTTC	CASRWTVYNEQFF
TRBV5-1	-	TRBJ1-1	-	TGCGCCAGCAGCGTGACAGGTCGACTTGAAGCTTTCTTT	CASSVTGRLEAFF
TRBV19	-	TRBJ2-7	-	TGTGCCAGTAGTATCCGGCTTAGTGAGGGTGCGTACGAGCAGTACTTC	CASSIRLSEGAYEQYF
TRBV3-1/TRBV3-2	-	TRBJ2-6	-	TGTGCCAGCACGTTCCTCAGGGTGGATGGGGCCAACGTCCTGACTTTC	CASTFLRVDGANVLTF
TRBV28	once	TRBJ1-1	-	TGTGCCAGCAGCGCAGACAGAACTGAAGCTTTCTTT	CASSADRTEAFF
TRBV5-1	once	TRBJ2-1	TRBD2	TGCGCCAGCAGCCCCAGACTAGCGGGAGTTGACAATGAGCAGTTCTTC	CASSPRLAGVDNEQFF
TRBV29-1	once	TRBJ1-2	-	TGCAGCGTTGGACAGGAATACTATGGCTACACCTTC	CSVGQEYYGYTF
TRBV5-4	once	TRBJ1-2	TRBD1	TGTGCCAGCAGCTTGGGAGGGGGCACGGATGGCTACACCTTC	CASSLGGGTDGYTF
TRBV7-8	-	TRBJ1-5	-	TGTGCCAGCAGCTTAGGCGTTCGGGGGGATGGCAATCAGCCCCAGCATTTT	CASSLGVRGDGNQPQHF
TRBV9	-	TRBJ2-7	TRBD2	TGTGCCAGCAGCGTAGTTGCGGGAGGGGCCCACGAGCAGTACTTC	CASSVVAGGAHEQYF
TRBV27	-	TRBJ1-6	TRBD1	TGTGCCAGCAGTCTCCGGGACAGTTTTTCACCCCTCCACTTT	CASSLRDSFSPLHF
TRBV12-3/TRBV12-4	-	TRBJ2-1	-	TGTGCCAGCAGACTAGGACAGTACAATGAGCAGTTCTTC	CASRLGQYNEQFF
TRBV4-3	-	TRBJ2-2	TRBD2	TGCGCCAGCAGCCAAACCGGACTAGCGGGCGGGGAGCTGTTTTTT	CASSQTGLAGGELFF
TRBV7-3	-	TRBJ2-1	-	TGTGCCAGCATCCAGTGGAGCGGAGTCTACAATGAGCAGTTCTTC	CASIQWSGVYNEQFF
TRBV3-1/TRBV3-2	-	TRBJ1-5	-	TGTGCCAGCAGCCAAGAACAGTTCGGCAATCAGCCCCAGCATTTT	CASSQEQFGNQPQHF
TRBV4-2	-	TRBJ2-1	TRBD1	TGTGCCAGCAGCGGACAGGGGGTTCACAATGAGCAGTTCTTC	CASSGQGVHNEQFF
TRBV6-2/TRBV6-3	once	TRBJ1-1	-	TGTGCCAGCAGTTACCCCCCGGGGAGGATCCGGAACACTGAAGCTTTCTTT	CASSYPPGRIRNTEAFF